This T cell receptor beta chain was recovered during a study of blood T cells in healthy people across ages. Only a few counts were recorded for this clonotype. Then a second PCR, running about 6 to 12 cycles, was carried out with a sample-barcoded 5' primer and a J-beta primer mix. TCRdb analysed the 5' RACE reads with MiXCR anew, one entry per CDR3 protein. The repertoire has over 1,200,000 distinct CDR3 sequences, approximately 59% of them found once; the top ten carry 6.5% to 8%. The CDR3 spans 18 residues. Germline trimming cut 3 bases from V and 5 bases from J; bases unmatched to any gene: 19. The V gene's germline CDR1 is SGHAT and CDR2 FQDESV (reference sequence).

The sample was blood. The rearrangement joins TRBV11-1 to TRBJ2-7, with 7 bases identical to TRBD1. The origin of this receptor is a man aged 18 to 29 in good health. The CDR3 coding sequence is TGTGCCAGCAGCTTTGGGTATCCTGGACAGGCAAATCAGGACGAGCAGTACTTC. Translating gives CASSFGYPGQANQDEQYF.